Each of the 12 T cell receptor beta chains below was sequenced from the same sample in a study of Tregs in tolerant kidney transplant recipients. TCRdb's table, derived via immunoSEQ multiplex PCR, lists solely in-frame clones and lacks some. The sample lists roughly 64,000 clones; more than 70% were seen once. The nonmyeloablative bone marrow transplants came from related graft donors, with transient mixed chimerism. Sequencing was performed on CD4+ T cells from blood (PBMCs), taken 6 months after the transplant. The receptors derive from a human patient who received a combined kidney and bone marrow transplant. Some T cells may have originated in the graft donor.

The chain combines TRBV7-9 with TRBJ1-2; 8 bases align to TRBD1. The CDR3 extends over 15 amino acids. The germline gives CDR1 SEHNR, CDR2 FQNEAQ (reference sequence). With V trimmed by 5 bases and J by 2 bases, 7 bases remained unmatched. The CDR3 DNA reads TGTGCCAGCAGCGCCACCGGGACAGGCAACTATGGCTACACCTTC. This gives the protein CASSATGTGNYGYTF. Variable domain in full (rest from reference TRBV7-9 and TRBJ1-2): DTGVSQNPRHKITKRGQNVTFRCDPISEHNRLYWYRQTLGQGPEFLTYFQNEAQLEKSRLLSDRFSAERPKGSFSTLEIQRTEQGDSAMYLCASSATGTGNYGYTFGSGTRLTVV.

The chain's CDR3 is CAISEGPGQNIQYF. For the CDR3, the DNA is TGTGCCATCAGTGAAGGACCGGGACAGAACATTCAGTACTTC. V usage is TRBV10-3 and J usage is TRBJ2-4; TRBD1 agrees at 7 bases. The CDR3 is made up of 14 amino acids. V lost 3 bases to trimming and J lost 7 bases; unmatched junction nucleotides: 6. The germline gives CDR1 ENHRY, CDR2 SYGVKD.

The J gene is TRBJ2-3, the V gene TRBV11-3, with 9 nucleotides matching TRBD1. Germline CDR1 and CDR2: SGHNT and YENEEA. The CDR3 runs to 16 residues. J lost 3 bases, V lost 5 bases, and 9 bases had no gene match. CDR3 region: CASSPQGTGRTDTQYF. The CDR3 coding sequence is TGTGCCAGCAGCCCGCAAGGGACAGGGAGGACAGATACGCAGTATTTT.

This clone was detected a few times. DNA for the CDR3: TGTGCCATCAGTGAAGGTAGCGGGAGTAATTATGAGCAGTTCTTC. It codes for CAISEGSGSNYEQFF. The chain recombines TRBV10-3 with TRBJ2-1; 9 nucleotides align to TRBD2. CDR3 length: 15 residues. CDR1 is ENHRY, CDR2 SYGVKD, per germline. Trimming took 3 bases from V and 8 from J; bases not matched to a gene: 8.

This clone was counted once. V usage is TRBV5-5 and J usage is TRBJ1-2; D not certain. CDR3 length equals 14 residues. Germline CDR1 is SGHKS and CDR2 is YYEKEE (reference sequence). Trimming stripped 4 bases from V and 3 bases from J, with 13 bases between. DNA of the CDR3: TGTGCCAGCAGCCGACACCTCCAAGACTATGGCTACACCTTC. It is translated as CASSRHLQDYGYTF. The complete variable domain, with remaining parts taken from reference TRBV5-5 and TRBJ1-2, reads DAGVTQSPTHLIKTRGQQVTLRCSPISGHKSVSWYQQVLGQGPQFIFQYYEKEERGRGNFPDRFSARQFPNYSSELNVNALLLGDSALYLCASSRHLQDYGYTFGSGTRLTVV.

The chain employs TRBV7-8 and TRBJ1-5; 8 bases fit TRBD1. Trimming at V came to 3 bases and at J to 2 bases, leaving 9 bases not matched to a gene. This CDR3 is 17 amino acids long. In germline, CDR1 is SGHVS, CDR2 FQNEAQ. Written as DNA, the CDR3 is TGTGCCAGCAGCTTTAGACAGGGGCAGACGCGCAATCAGCCCCAGCATTTT. Translated: CASSFRQGQTRNQPQHF.

This chain connects TRBV12-1 to TRBJ1-5; whether TRBD1, the table's D call, matches the DNA was not checked. TRBV12-1 is noted as a pseudogene. The CDR3 spans 15 residues. CDR3 bases: TGTGCCAGCAGCATGGGCGATTTTAGCAATCAGCCCCAGCATTTT. Translating it yields CASSMGDFSNQPQHF.

This chain uses TRBV7-9 with TRBJ2-2; tentatively, D is TRBD1 (6 bases). The germline V gene encodes CDR1 SEHNR and CDR2 FQNEAQ (reference sequence). This CDR3 comprises 15 residues. Trimming left V 8 bases short and J 0 bases short, with 13 bases between. The CDR3 DNA sequence: TGTGCCAGCCGAAGGGGGTCAGCGAACACCGGGGAGCTGTTTTTT. This encodes CASRRGSANTGELFF.

This rearrangement joins TRBV11-3 to TRBJ2-7; 7 bases agree with TRBD2. The CDR3 consists of 14 residues. V trimming: 0 bases; J trimming: 2 bases; junction bases outside the gene matches: 1. CDR1 is SGHNT, CDR2 YENEEA, per germline. The CDR3 DNA reads TGTGCCAGCAGCTTAGACGGGAGGACCTACGAGCAGTACTTC. Its protein is CASSLDGRTYEQYF.

V is TRBV6-5 and J is TRBJ1-3; D ambiguous. Germline V gene data show CDR1 as MNHEY and CDR2 as SVGAGI. CDR3 length equals 16 residues. Trimming cost V 2 bases and J 2 bases, with 13 bases left between them. The CDR3 region is CASSYTYSAPGNTIYF. Here the CDR3 DNA reads TGTGCCAGCAGTTACACCTACAGTGCCCCTGGAAACACCATATATTTT.

The chain couples TRBV5-5 to TRBJ1-2; D is uncertain. The germline V gene encodes CDR1 SGHKS and CDR2 YYEKEE (reference sequence). The CDR3 consists of 15 residues. Trimming took off 4 bases at V and 3 bases at J, with 16 bases between the two ends. This CDR3 is CASSLAPGTYYGYTF. The CDR3 DNA sequence: TGTGCCAGCAGCCTCGCCCCGGGAACTTACTATGGCTACACCTTC.

The chain recombines TRBV29-1 with TRBJ2-5; 12 nucleotides match TRBD2. Per germline, CDR1 SQVTM and CDR2 ANQGSEA. J lost 4 bases, V lost 6 bases, and 3 bases had no gene match. The CDR3 spans 13 residues. CDR3 in amino acids: CSVETSGGETQYF. The DNA for the CDR3 is TGCAGCGTGGAGACTAGCGGGGGAGAGACCCAGTACTTC. Full variable domain (rest looked up from reference TRBV29-1 and TRBJ2-5): SAVISQKPSRDICQRGTSLTIQCQVDSQVTMMFWYRQQPGQSLTLIATANQGSEATYESGFVIDKFPISRPNLTFSTLTVSNMSPEDSSIYLCSVETSGGETQYFGPGTRLLVL.